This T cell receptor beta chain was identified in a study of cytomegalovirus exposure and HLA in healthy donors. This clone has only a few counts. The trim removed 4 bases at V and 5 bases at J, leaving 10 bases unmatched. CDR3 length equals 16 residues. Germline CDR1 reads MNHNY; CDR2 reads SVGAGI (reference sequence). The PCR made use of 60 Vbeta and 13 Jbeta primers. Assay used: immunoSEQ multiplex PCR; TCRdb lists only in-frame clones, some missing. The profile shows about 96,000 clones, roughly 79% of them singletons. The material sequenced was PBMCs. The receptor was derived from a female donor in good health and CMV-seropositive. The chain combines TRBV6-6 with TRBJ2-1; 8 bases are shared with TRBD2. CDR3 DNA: TGTGCCAGCAGTTTTTCCACCGGGACTAGGGACAATGAGCAGTTCTTC. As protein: CASSFSTGTRDNEQFF.